This T cell receptor beta chain originates from a study of regulatory T cells in long-lasting Graves disease. CDR3 regions were amplified by Arm-PCR using iRepertoire HTBI primers to build TCR beta libraries. In the authors' methods: Overall, samples carried around 60 TRBV and 14 TRBJ segments. TCRdb processed the multiplex PCR reads anew with MiXCR; each CDR3 protein has one entry. TCRdb, not the authors, supplied the V and J calls. The data contain about 660,000 distinct CDR3 sequences, approximately 31% of them singletons. As to time point: persistent/refractory GD, antithyroid drugs over 5 years with positive TRAb. Preparation of the TCR library used RNA extracted from PBMCs. The receptor's source is a female donor with Graves disease. Sequenced material: peripheral blood mononuclear cells (PBMCs), taken when the disease was refractory, from a patient treated with antithyroid drugs.

The CDR3 is CASSPGAGMSVQPQHF. CDR3 sequence (DNA): TGTGCCAGCTCACCGGGGGCAGGGATGTCAGTACAGCCCCAGCATTTT. The chain carries TRBV18 and TRBJ1-5; tentative D call: TRBD1 (6 bases). The V end was cut by 3 bases, the J end by 7 bases, with 19 bases between. CDR1 and CDR2 from the germline V gene are KGHSH and LQKENI. The CDR3 is 16 amino acids.